Listed here is a single TCR beta chain. What this receptor recognizes is not known. Per-nucleotide qualities are absent, and no much larger clonotype sits a single base away. This sample was included in a study of CD8+ T cells in alopecia areata listed by TCRdb under 2018. About the study as a whole: The treated patients, all with moderate-to-severe alopecia areata, were enrolled in an open-label pilot trial of oral tofacitinib given at 5 to 10 mg twice daily. Patients stayed on tofacitinib for 6 to 18 months and then had 6 months of follow-up off drug so that delayed response and recurrence could be assessed. High-throughput TCRbeta sequencing was used to examine T cell clonal expansion in alopecia areata in both the C3H/HeJ mouse model and human patients. Human TCRbeta sequencing covered scalp tissue and sorted CD4+ and CD8+ peripheral blood T cells from patchy and totalis/universalis alopecia areata patients and healthy controls. Patients on tofacitinib were biopsied at baseline and after 4 and 24 weeks of treatment, and several of the patients also had a later scalp biopsy. Scalp clonality was compared among normal scalp (n=4), patchy alopecia areata scalp (n=8), and alopecia totalis/universalis scalp (n=8). RNA came from the PAXgene miRNA kit for fixed scalp, the miRNeasy kit for PBMCs, and the RNeasy kit for mouse skin. TCRbeta CDR3 regions were amplified by immunoSEQ multiplex PCR with 35 Vbeta forward and 13 Jbeta reverse primers.

Reading from cysteine to phenylalanine, the CDR3 counts 14 amino acids. Only the CDR3 DNA is retained, 42 bases long and in frame from the first base. CDR1 and CDR2 were assigned from the germline V gene (reference sequence) as GTSNPN and SVGIG. The germline V end is reduced by 0 bases and the J end by 9 bases; junction bases left unmatched: 10. What this sample's time point label stands for: baseline before oral tofacitinib. Lesional scalp punch biopsies and peripheral blood were obtained from alopecia areata patients. PBMCs were separated by density centrifugation and stained for CD3, CD4 and CD8, after which CD4+ and CD8+ T cells were sorted on a FACSAria. What the study reported, not specific to this receptor: Resident alphabeta T cells in normal human skin are also sequenced, complicating scalp TCR repertoire analysis, unlike mouse skin dominated by gammadelta T cells. TCR sequences shared between patients were less clear than in mice, possibly partly because of HLA diversity in the patient population. Compared with normal scalp, lesional scalp, particularly in alopecia totalis/universalis, had higher clonality and more expanded CD8+ clones, which suggests antigenic drive.

Library construction relied on the immunoSEQ multiplex PCR assay. To provide template for TCR sequencing, every sample had RNA extracted and reverse transcribed into cDNA. SuperScript III was used to make first-strand cDNA, primed with a 2:1 mix of oligo-dT and random hexamers. A synthetic immune receptor repertoire was used to assess amplification bias, and residual bias was removed computationally. The authors' pipeline ran thus. Raw reads were preprocessed to remove errors, and CDR3 was defined by IMGT conventions from the conserved cysteine to phenylalanine. Clonality was computed as 1 minus the Shannon entropy, with the entropy normalized by log2 of the number of productive unique TCRs. Whether scalp clones were CD4 or CD8 was inferred by matching scalp TCRbeta sequences against CD4 and CD8 repertoires sorted from blood. TCRdb provides this immuneACCESS table in a form limited to in-frame rearrangements. Some clones are lacking; in checked studies, under half of them reflect an unresolved V gene, and why the rest are absent is not known. Clonal size and the V and J genes are those of that table, whereas D and trimming came from the DNA. The sample table contains 250,000 or so clones; only one count was recorded for 65% to 70% of them. The top ten hold more than 0.95% of the sample.

The source of this sequence is a human donor with alopecia areata. The sequencing used CD4+ T cells sorted from blood, collected at week 0. Rearrangement joined TRBV30 to TRBJ2-7; TRBD1 lines up with 8 middle nucleotides. CDR3 protein: CAWSVPRGHTTQYF. The DNA is TGTGCCTGGAGTGTACCCAGGGGGCATACGACGCAGTACTTC.